The 16 T cell receptor beta chains below were found in one sample sequenced in a study of blood T cells in healthy people across ages. Through a sample-barcoded 5' primer and a J-beta primer mix, a second PCR was run for 7 to 11 cycles. One entry per CDR3 protein results from TCRdb running MiXCR on the 5' RACE reads. The data hold over a million distinct CDR3 sequences, with approximately 60% observed a single time. The sample taken for sequencing was blood. Receptor source: a man aged 18 to 29 in good health.

V usage is TRBV11-2 and J usage is TRBJ2-7; unclear D gene. Near its end, the DNA agrees better with TRBJ2-4, so the J call may be wrong. The CDR3 has 14 amino acids. Germline V gene data show CDR1 as SGHAT and CDR2 as FQNNGV. CDR3 sequence reads: CASSFFGLINIQYF. CDR3 sequence (DNA): TGTGCCAGCAGCTTTTTTGGGCTTATAAACATTCAGTACTTC.

The chain recombines TRBV4-3 with TRBJ1-6; TRBD1 matches 7 bases. The J segment lost 4 bases and the V segment lost 3 bases, leaving 18 bases of the junction unmatched. Germline V gene data show CDR1 as LGHNA and CDR2 as YSLEER. This CDR3 comprises 20 residues. For the CDR3, the DNA is TGCGCCAGCAGCCAGGATCTTGAGACAGGGTCGATCTCTTATAATTCACCCCTCCACTTT. Protein product: CASSQDLETGSISYNSPLHF.

This clonotype occurred once. The rearrangement uses TRBV6-5 and TRBJ2-2; the D gene is possibly TRBD2 (5 bases). The V end lost 0 bases, the J end lost 1 base, and 18 bases lay between the germline ends. This CDR3 spans 19 amino acids. CDR1 and CDR2 (germline): MNHEY, SVGAGI. The CDR3 sequence is CASSYSLQRHGLNTGELFF. DNA for the CDR3: TGTGCCAGCAGTTACTCATTGCAGCGGCACGGACTGAACACCGGGGAGCTGTTTTTT.

The rearrangement links TRBV30 to TRBJ1-2; no clear D gene. The CDR3 is made up of 11 amino acids. Germline V CDR1 and CDR2: GTSNPN, SVGIG (reference sequence). Trimming left V 4 bases short and J 4 bases short, with 7 bases between. The CDR3 DNA sequence: TGTGCCTGGACAGAACTCTATGGCTACACCTTC. Its protein product is CAWTELYGYTF.

This rearrangement joins TRBV4-1 to TRBJ1-3, with 7 bases fitting TRBD1. The CDR3 runs 15 residues. Germline values: CDR1 MGHRA, CDR2 YSYEKL. V dropped 1 base and J dropped 4; count of bases not matched to a gene: 4. CDR3 coding DNA: TGCGCCAGCAGCCAAGGAGACAGGGTCGGAAACACCATATATTTT. This translates into CASSQGDRVGNTIYF.

This clonotype is a singleton in its sample. The CDR3 loop reads CASSTLAGITYEQYF. For the CDR3, the DNA is TGTGCCAGCAGTACCCTAGCGGGAATAACCTACGAGCAGTACTTC. J is TRBJ2-4 and V is TRBV12-3 or TRBV12-4; 9 bases are a match to TRBD2. Matching the DNA end better, TRBJ2-7 makes the J call doubtful. This CDR3 is 15 amino acids long.

This clonotype was counted between two and nine times. CDR3 protein: CSAGGHARGEQFF. The CDR3 coding sequence is TGCAGCGCTGGAGGGCACGCAAGGGGAGAGCAGTTCTTC. This chain joins TRBV29-1 and TRBJ2-1; D is perhaps TRBD2 (6 bases). CDR3 length equals 13 residues. Germline V lookup: CDR1 SQVTM, CDR2 ANQGSEA. With 7 bases removed from V and 10 bases from J, the gap between germline ends came to 20 bases.

The V and J genes are TRBV3-1 and TRBJ2-5, with D possibly TRBD1 on 6 matching bases. The V gene's germline CDR1 is LGHDT and CDR2 YNNKEL (reference sequence). The V end was cut by 5 bases, the J end by 6 bases, with 16 bases between. The CDR3 is 14 residues long. CDR3 residues: CASSTRGQPKTQYF. CDR3 bases: TGTGCCAGCAGCACCAGAGGACAGCCTAAGACCCAGTACTTC.

This chain connects TRBV11-2 to TRBJ2-3; 12 bases map to TRBD2. With V trimmed by 7 bases and J by 6 bases, 5 bases remained unmatched. CDR1 is SGHAT, CDR2 FQNNGV, per germline. The CDR3 is made up of 14 amino acids. The CDR3 bases are TGTGCCAGCACACCGACTAGCGGGAGTGATACGCAGTATTTT. Translation: CASTPTSGSDTQYF.

This clonotype was observed a single time. The rearrangement links TRBV20-1 to TRBJ2-1, with D possibly matching TRBD2 (5 bases). V lost 1 base to trimming and J lost 8 bases, with 12 bases between them. The CDR3 covers 13 residues. Germline CDR1 DFQATT, CDR2 SNEGSKA (reference sequence). The DNA for the CDR3 is TGCAGTGCTAGAGGTTCGGGGAATTATGAGCAGTTCTTC. It yields the protein CSARGSGNYEQFF.

This clonotype was detected only a few times. CDR3 sequence (DNA): TGCGCCAGCAGCCAAGGCTTAGGGAGAGGGACCGGGGAGCTGTTTTTT. This translates into CASSQGLGRGTGELFF. V is TRBV4-3 and J is TRBJ2-2; D may be TRBD2 (5 bases). Deletions cut 1 base from V and 5 bases from J, with 14 bases between. The CDR3 contains 16 residues. Germline V gene lookup returns CDR1 LGHNA and CDR2 YSLEER.

The V call is TRBV11-2, the J call TRBJ2-5; D is unresolved. V was cut by 0 bases and J by 4 bases, with 9 bases left in between. This CDR3 spans 14 amino acids. Germline V gene sequence: CDR1 SGHAT, CDR2 FQNNGV. CDR3: CASSLDGETETQYF. The CDR3 DNA reads TGTGCCAGCAGCTTAGATGGGGAAACAGAGACCCAGTACTTC.

The chain links TRBV27 to TRBJ2-7, with D tentatively TRBD1 or TRBD2 (5 bases each). The CDR3 covers 14 residues. Germline-derived CDR1 and CDR2 are MNHEY and SMNVEV (reference sequence). V lost 6 bases and J 2 bases, leaving 14 bases between the germline ends. The CDR3 sequence is CASSSFGGPYEQYF. CDR3 sequence (DNA): TGTGCCAGCAGCTCCTTTGGGGGTCCCTACGAGCAGTACTTC.

A few counts support this clonotype. This chain uses TRBV5-1 with TRBJ2-5, with a possible D match to TRBD2 (6 bases). Germline V lookup: CDR1 SGHRS, CDR2 YFSETQ. The length of the CDR3 is 15 residues. Trimming took off 0 bases at V and 2 bases at J, with 11 bases between the two ends. CDR3 amino acids: CASSLEGLQQETQYF. CDR3 sequence (DNA): TGCGCCAGCAGCTTGGAGGGACTCCAGCAAGAGACCCAGTACTTC.

The V call is TRBV5-1, the J call TRBJ2-1; D possibly matches TRBD1 or TRBD2 (6 bases each). Trimming cost V 4 bases and J 2 bases, with 16 bases left between them. The CDR3 is made up of 16 amino acids. Germline-derived CDR1 and CDR2 are SGHRS and YFSETQ. The CDR3 nucleotides read TGCGCCAGCAGCCCGGGGGCGGGGACGGCCTACAATGAGCAGTTCTTC. Its protein is CASSPGAGTAYNEQFF.

The chain joins TRBV12-3 or TRBV12-4 to TRBJ1-1, with 8 bases aligning to TRBD1. This CDR3 spans 14 amino acids. V was clipped by 3 bases and J by 3 bases; unmatched bases: 3. Here the CDR3 DNA reads TGTGCCAGCAGTTTCGCAGGGGGCTACACTGAAGCTTTCTTT. Translation: CASSFAGGYTEAFF.